These T cell receptor beta chains were read from a single sample in a study of T cell changes during pregnancy in multiple sclerosis. Using immunoSEQ multiplex PCR, the repertoire was profiled, and TCRdb retains in-frame clones only, with some absent. The sample has more than 65,000 clones, roughly 92% seen once. The source material was peripheral blood, sampled in the first trimester of pregnancy. All receptors come from a female donor with multiple sclerosis, enrolled in a pregnancy study. The CDR3 runs from the conserved cysteine through the conserved F or W. A D gene is named only where the DNA matches it firmly. Size values are once, few and many counts, or a class for expanded clones, and some rows have none.

d_call: TRBD2
clone_size: NA
j_call: TRBJ2-7
v_call: TRBV18
cdr3_nt: TGTGCCAGCTCACCGCTAGGGGTAAGCGCTAGCGGGAGTTCCCACGAGCAGTACTTC
cdr3_aa: CASSPLGVSASGSSHEQYF

d_call: NA
clone_size: NA
j_call: TRBJ1-6
v_call: TRBV19
cdr3_nt: TGTGCCAGTAGTATCGATTTAGAGTCACCCCTCCACTTT
cdr3_aa: CASSIDLESPLHF

d_call: NA
clone_size: NA
j_call: TRBJ1-1
v_call: TRBV2
cdr3_nt: TGTGCCAGCAGTGAACGTTTGGCGACAGTTGAAGCTTTCTTT
cdr3_aa: CASSERLATVEAFF

d_call: TRBD1
clone_size: NA
j_call: TRBJ1-2
v_call: TRBV6-1
cdr3_nt: TGTGCCAGCACCTTGGGACAGGGCTCTGGCTACACCTTC
cdr3_aa: CASTLGQGSGYTF

d_call: TRBD1
clone_size: NA
j_call: TRBJ1-1
v_call: TRBV5-6
cdr3_nt: TGTGCCAGCAGCCCCCTGGCGCGGGACAGGGGCCCGAACACTGAAGCTTTCTTT
cdr3_aa: CASSPLARDRGPNTEAFF

d_call: TRBD2
clone_size: NA
j_call: TRBJ2-1
v_call: TRBV2
cdr3_nt: TGTGCCAGCGCTGCTAGCGGGATAAATGAGCAGTTCTTC
cdr3_aa: CASAASGINEQFF

d_call: NA
clone_size: once
j_call: TRBJ1-1
v_call: TRBV6-5
cdr3_nt: TGTGCCAGCAGTTACTCGAGTGGTTCGGACACTGAAGCTTTCTTT
cdr3_aa: CASSYSSGSDTEAFF

d_call: NA
clone_size: NA
j_call: TRBJ2-7
v_call: TRBV21-1
cdr3_nt: TGTGCCAGCAGCAAATTTTGGCGTGGGGACAGGGCCTACGAGCAGTACTTC
cdr3_aa: CASSKFWRGDRAYEQYF

d_call: NA
clone_size: NA
j_call: TRBJ2-4
v_call: TRBV28
cdr3_nt: TGTGCCAGCAGTTCAGTGCCTCTAGCCAAAAACATTCAGTACTTC
cdr3_aa: CASSSVPLAKNIQYF

d_call: NA
clone_size: NA
j_call: TRBJ2-1
v_call: TRBV9
cdr3_nt: TGTGCCAGCGGAGAGGCGAGCGGATACAATGAGCAGTTCTTC
cdr3_aa: CASGEASGYNEQFF

d_call: TRBD2
clone_size: NA
j_call: TRBJ2-1
v_call: TRBV4-1
cdr3_nt: TGCGCCAGCAGCCAATCTAGCGGGGTTTACAATGAGCAGTTCTTC
cdr3_aa: CASSQSSGVYNEQFF

d_call: NA
clone_size: once
j_call: TRBJ2-1
v_call: TRBV19
cdr3_nt: TGTGCCAGTAGTATTGCTTCTAGGAATGAGCAGTTCTTC
cdr3_aa: CASSIASRNEQFF

d_call: NA
clone_size: NA
j_call: TRBJ1-1
v_call: TRBV13
cdr3_nt: TGTGCCAGCAGCTGGAACAGGGCTCAAGAAGCTTTCTTT
cdr3_aa: CASSWNRAQEAFF

d_call: NA
clone_size: NA
j_call: TRBJ2-2
v_call: TRBV7-3
cdr3_nt: TGTGCCAGCAGCTCAGGGGTTGCCGGGGAGCTGTTTTTT
cdr3_aa: CASSSGVAGELFF

d_call: NA
clone_size: NA
j_call: TRBJ2-7
v_call: TRBV5-5
cdr3_nt: TGTGCCAGCCGGGGAACCTCCTACGAGCAGTACTTC
cdr3_aa: CASRGTSYEQYF

d_call: TRBD1
clone_size: NA
j_call: TRBJ2-5
v_call: TRBV5-1
cdr3_nt: TGCGCCAGCAGCATAGGACAGGGGGGTTCCGGCGAGACCCAGTACTTC
cdr3_aa: CASSIGQGGSGETQYF

d_call: NA
clone_size: NA
j_call: TRBJ2-2
v_call: TRBV29-1
cdr3_nt: TGCAGCGGGTCACAGGGAACCGGGGAGCTGTTTTTT
cdr3_aa: CSGSQGTGELFF

d_call: TRBD2
clone_size: once
j_call: TRBJ2-1
v_call: TRBV7-9
cdr3_nt: TGTGCCAGCAGCTTGGGGGGACTAGCGGGAGGGCCCTGGCGAAATGAGCAGTTCTTC
cdr3_aa: CASSLGGLAGGPWRNEQFF

d_call: TRBD1
clone_size: NA
j_call: TRBJ2-7
v_call: TRBV18
cdr3_nt: TGTGCCAGCTCACAGGGACAGGGAGGCGAGCAGTACTTC
cdr3_aa: CASSQGQGGEQYF

d_call: TRBD2
clone_size: once
j_call: TRBJ2-1
v_call: TRBV7-2
cdr3_nt: TGTGCCAGCATGGAGCTAGCGGGGGGGAGGGGTAATGAGCAGTTCTTC
cdr3_aa: CASMELAGGRGNEQFF

d_call: TRBD1
clone_size: NA
j_call: TRBJ2-7
v_call: TRBV7-8
cdr3_nt: TGTGCCAGCAGCTTAGTGGGCAGGGGGCGAATCTACGAGCAGTACTTC
cdr3_aa: CASSLVGRGRIYEQYF

d_call: NA
clone_size: NA
j_call: TRBJ2-5
v_call: TRBV9
cdr3_nt: TGTGCCAGCAGCGTAGCCCCAGGGAAGTTAGAGACCCAGTACTTC
cdr3_aa: CASSVAPGKLETQYF

d_call: NA
clone_size: NA
j_call: TRBJ2-7
v_call: TRBV6-1
cdr3_nt: TGTGCCAGCATTAAAGACAGTGATGTCTCCTACGAGCAGTACTTC
cdr3_aa: CASIKDSDVSYEQYF

d_call: NA
clone_size: NA
j_call: TRBJ2-1
v_call: TRBV29-1
cdr3_nt: TGCAGCGTTGATAATAGGCAGGGCAGGGTCAATGAGCAGTTCTTC
cdr3_aa: CSVDNRQGRVNEQFF

d_call: NA
clone_size: NA
j_call: TRBJ1-2
v_call: TRBV9
cdr3_nt: TGTGCCAGCAGCGTAGGTGACAGGACGGAAGGCTACACCTTC
cdr3_aa: CASSVGDRTEGYTF

d_call: TRBD1
clone_size: NA
j_call: TRBJ1-3
v_call: TRBV27
cdr3_nt: TGTGCCAGCAGAGGGACAGACGTCGGAAACACCATATATTTT
cdr3_aa: CASRGTDVGNTIYF

d_call: NA
clone_size: NA
j_call: TRBJ1-6
v_call: TRBV2
cdr3_nt: TGTGCCAGCAGTGATGACAGCATCCGCTCACCCCTCCACTTT
cdr3_aa: CASSDDSIRSPLHF

d_call: TRBD1
clone_size: NA
j_call: TRBJ1-5
v_call: TRBV19
cdr3_nt: TGTGCCAGTAGGGGACAGGGTCAAGAACAGCCCCAGCATTTT
cdr3_aa: CASRGQGQEQPQHF